This T cell receptor (beta chain) was found in a study of blood T cell repertoires in COVID-19. CDR3 size: 15 residues. V dropped 0 bases and J dropped 5 bases, with 13 bases sitting between them. Germline assignment: CDR1 LNHNV and CDR2 YYDKDF (reference sequence). Original handling: Amplified reference gene primers provided the basis for estimating nucleated cell counts. Libraries were prepared by immunoSEQ multiplex PCR; TCRdb keeps only in-frame clonotypes and omits some of them. V and J calls plus clone size are reproduced from that table; the DNA served to infer D and trimming. The data hold about 270,000 clones, with more than 75% observed a single time.

The sample taken for sequencing was peripheral blood. This clonotype originated in a man aged 35-49 years with active or convalescent COVID-19. The genes are TRBV15 and TRBJ2-5; a weak D match, TRBD1 (6 bases). CDR3 sequence (DNA): TGTGCCACCAGCAGAGATGGGGGCCTGGGGGAGACCCAGTACTTC. Encoded protein: CATSRDGGLGETQYF.